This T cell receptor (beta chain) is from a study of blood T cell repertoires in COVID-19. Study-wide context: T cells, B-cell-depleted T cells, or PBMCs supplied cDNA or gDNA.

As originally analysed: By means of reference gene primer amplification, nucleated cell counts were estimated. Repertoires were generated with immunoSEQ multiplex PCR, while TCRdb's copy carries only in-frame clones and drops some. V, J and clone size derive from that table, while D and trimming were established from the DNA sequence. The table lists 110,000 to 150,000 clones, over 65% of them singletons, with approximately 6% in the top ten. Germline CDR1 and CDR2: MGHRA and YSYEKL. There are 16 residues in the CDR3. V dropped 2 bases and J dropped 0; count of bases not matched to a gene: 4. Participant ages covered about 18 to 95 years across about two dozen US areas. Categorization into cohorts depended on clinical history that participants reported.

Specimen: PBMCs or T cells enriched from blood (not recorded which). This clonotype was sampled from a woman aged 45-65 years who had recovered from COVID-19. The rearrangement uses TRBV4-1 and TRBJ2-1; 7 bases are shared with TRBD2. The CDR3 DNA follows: TGCGCCAGCAGCCAAAGACTAGCTGACTCCTACAATGAGCAGTTCTTC. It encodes CASSQRLADSYNEQFF.